This T cell receptor (beta chain) was sequenced during a study of siplizumab effects on memory and regulatory T cells. About 100,000 TCR templates underwent assay in each sample. Sequencing was performed with immunoSEQ multiplex PCR; in TCRdb, only in-frame clones are kept and a portion is missing. The sample lists 70,000 to 95,000 clones; around 89% were seen once. For this clone: Its antigen is as yet unknown.

General observations from the study: Siplizumab caused a significant drop in alloreactive sequences traceable to unstimulated CD4+ memory cells. Siplizumab cultures yielded proliferating Tregs whose suppressive function was not confirmed.

CDR1 and CDR2 from the germline V gene are MNHEY and SMNVEV (reference sequence). Trimming left V 6 bases short and J 0 bases short, with 15 bases between. CDR3 length equals 16 residues. The receptor was isolated from a human donor in good health. Sequenced input: CD4+ T cells sorted from blood. The V gene is TRBV27, the J gene TRBJ2-1; D ambiguous. The CDR3 nucleotides are TGTGCCAGCAGCCGCTTAGGAGTAAACTCCTACAATGAGCAGTTCTTC. Translation: CASSRLGVNSYNEQFF.